This paragraph reports one TCR beta chain. Its antigen remains unidentified. Its ends do not fully match the called genes, so a read error is possible. The source material, about 18-31 mg of unsorted bulk tissue, was used to co-extract RNA and DNA. Those patients suffered from chronic HBV infection and were treatment-naive. The data stem from a study of tumor-infiltrating lymphocytes in primary liver carcinoma. Study-wide background: Spanning 4.2 to 10 cm, the tumors were T1-T3 N0M0. Sequencing of the samples generated roughly 3.65 to 7.5 million productive TCRbeta reads, with similar yields across tissue types. General study findings and limits: A significantly higher top-250-clone fraction was found in tumors than in blood (p = 0.039).

Priming with a constant-region primer yielded TCR beta cDNA from roughly 500 ng total RNA. Libraries of TCR beta came from three nested multiplex PCR rounds with slightly modified ARM-PCR. The first two PCR rounds used TRBV1-TRBV30 primers with a Cbeta primer, roughly 10 cycles each. TCRdb recomputed calls from the multiplex PCR reads with MiXCR, one row per CDR3 protein. The profile covers about 75,000 distinct CDR3 sequences, with roughly 72% appearing a single time and about 28% taken by the ten largest. Germline values: CDR1 LGHNA, CDR2 YSLEER. The CDR3 is 13 amino acids. The source material was tumor-adjacent normal liver tissue. The sequence was collected from a man between 35 and 55 years old with primary liver carcinoma and hepatitis B virus infection. The rearrangement links TRBV4-3 to TRBJ2-3; D unclear. CDR3 nucleotide sequence: TGCGCCGGCAGCCAAGATCGGTCAGATACGCAGTATTTT. The encoded protein is CAGSQDRSDTQYF.